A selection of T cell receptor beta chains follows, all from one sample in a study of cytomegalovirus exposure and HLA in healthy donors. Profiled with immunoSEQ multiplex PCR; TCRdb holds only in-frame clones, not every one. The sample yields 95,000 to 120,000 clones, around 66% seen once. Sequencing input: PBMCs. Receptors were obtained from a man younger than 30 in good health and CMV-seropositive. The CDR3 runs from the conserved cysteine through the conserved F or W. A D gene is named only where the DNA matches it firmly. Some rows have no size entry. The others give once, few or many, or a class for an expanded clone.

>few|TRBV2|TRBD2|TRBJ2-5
CASSVAGGLQETQYF
TGTGCCAGCAGTGTAGCGGGGGGGCTCCAAGAGACCCAGTACTTC
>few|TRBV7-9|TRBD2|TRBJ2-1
CASSSGLAYNEQFF
TGTGCCAGCAGTTCCGGACTAGCGTACAATGAGCAGTTCTTC
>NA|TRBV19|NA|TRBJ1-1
CASSITPRSEAFF
TGTGCCAGTAGTATAACCCCCAGGTCGGAAGCTTTCTTT
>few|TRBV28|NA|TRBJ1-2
CASTTGFSYGYTF
TGTGCCAGCACCACCGGGTTTAGCTATGGCTACACCTTC
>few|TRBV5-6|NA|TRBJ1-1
CASSATNSEAFF
TGTGCCAGCAGCGCGACCAACAGTGAAGCTTTCTTT
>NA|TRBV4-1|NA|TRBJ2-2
CASTATGSGEVNTGELFF
TGCGCCAGCACAGCAACAGGGTCTGGGGAAGTCAACACCGGGGAGCTGTTTTTT
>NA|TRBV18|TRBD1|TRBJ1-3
CASSRAIRGHGNTIYF
TGTGCCAGCTCACGCGCGATCAGGGGGCATGGAAACACCATATATTTT
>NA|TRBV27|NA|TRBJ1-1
CASRTLEVNTEAFF
TGTGCCAGCCGTACGTTGGAGGTGAACACTGAAGCTTTCTTT
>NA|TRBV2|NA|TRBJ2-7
CASSYRQDSYEQYF
TGTGCCAGCAGTTACCGACAGGACTCCTACGAGCAGTACTTC
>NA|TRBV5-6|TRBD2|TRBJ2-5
CASSFRGEETQYF
TGTGCCAGCAGCTTCCGGGGGGAGGAGACCCAGTACTTC
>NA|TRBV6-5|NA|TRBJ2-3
CASTRGRNTDTQYF
TGTGCCAGCACCCGAGGGCGCAACACAGATACGCAGTATTTT
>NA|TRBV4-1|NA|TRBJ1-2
CASSQDPRAANYGYPF
TGCGCCAGCAGCCAAGATCCCAGGGCAGCTAACTATGGCTACCCCTTC
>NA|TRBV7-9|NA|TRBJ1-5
CASSLGQDGNQPQHF
TGTGCCAGCAGCTTAGGACAGGATGGCAATCAGCCCCAGCATTTT
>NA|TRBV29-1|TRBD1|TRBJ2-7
CSVEDWRQGSYEQYF
TGCAGCGTTGAAGACTGGAGACAGGGGAGCTACGAGCAGTACTTC
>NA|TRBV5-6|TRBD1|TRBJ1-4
CASRGTGANEKLFF
TGTGCCAGCAGGGGGACAGGGGCTAATGAAAAACTGTTTTTT
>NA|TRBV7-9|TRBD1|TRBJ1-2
CASSLTTGNYGYTF
TGTGCCAGCAGCTTAACGACAGGGAACTATGGCTACACCTTC
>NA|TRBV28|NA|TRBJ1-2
CASQTPPGLGYTF
TGTGCCAGCCAAACCCCGCCTGGACTGGGCTACACCTTC
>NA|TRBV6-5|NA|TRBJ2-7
CASRPAGGKPYEQYF
TGTGCCAGCAGACCCGCGGGCGGAAAACCCTACGAGCAGTACTTC
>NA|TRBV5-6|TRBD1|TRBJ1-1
CASSPQEGASTVEAFF
TGTGCCAGCAGCCCTCAAGAGGGGGCGAGTACAGTTGAAGCTTTCTTT
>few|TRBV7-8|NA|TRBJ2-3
CASSFLPGGTQYF
TGTGCCAGCAGCTTTCTCCCCGGGGGTACGCAGTATTTT
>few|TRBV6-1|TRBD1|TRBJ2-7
CASSGDRGGYEQYF
TGTGCCAGCTCCGGTGACAGGGGGGGATACGAGCAGTACTTC
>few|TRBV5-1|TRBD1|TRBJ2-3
CASSLKGQGTDTQYF
TGCGCCAGCAGTTTGAAGGGACAGGGCACAGATACGCAGTATTTT
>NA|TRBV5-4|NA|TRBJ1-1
CASTFWRGLAGTEAFF
TGTGCCAGCACCTTCTGGAGGGGTCTCGCAGGGACTGAAGCTTTCTTT
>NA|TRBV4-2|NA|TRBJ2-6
CASSQVSPVFSGANVLTF
TGTGCCAGCAGCCAAGTTAGCCCAGTCTTTTCTGGGGCCAACGTCCTGACTTTC
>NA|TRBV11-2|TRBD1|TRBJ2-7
CASSSQQGPYF
TGTGCCAGCAGCTCTCAACAGGGGCCGTACTTC
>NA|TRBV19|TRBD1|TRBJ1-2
CASSALLGGNYGYTF
TGTGCCAGTAGTGCCCTGTTAGGGGGCAACTATGGCTACACCTTC
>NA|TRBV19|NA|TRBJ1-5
CASSIQGSNQPQHF
TGTGCCAGTAGTATACAGGGTAGCAATCAGCCCCAGCATTTT
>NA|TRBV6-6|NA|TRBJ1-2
CASSQASYGYTF
TGTGCCAGCAGCCAAGCGTCTTATGGCTACACCTTC